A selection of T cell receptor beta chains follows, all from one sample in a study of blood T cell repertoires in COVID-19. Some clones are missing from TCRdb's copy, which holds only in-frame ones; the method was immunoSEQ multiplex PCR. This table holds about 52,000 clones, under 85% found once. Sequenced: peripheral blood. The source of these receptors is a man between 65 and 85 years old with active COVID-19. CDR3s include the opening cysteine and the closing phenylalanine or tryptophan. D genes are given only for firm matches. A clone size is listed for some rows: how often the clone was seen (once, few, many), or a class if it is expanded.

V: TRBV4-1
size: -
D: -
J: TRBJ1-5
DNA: TGCGCCAGCAGCCAAGGAGAGAGCAATCAGCCCCAGCATTTT
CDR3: CASSQGESNQPQHF

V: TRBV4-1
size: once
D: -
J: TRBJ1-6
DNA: TGCGCCAGCAGCCAAGAAGGGAGATATAATTCACCCCTCCACTTT
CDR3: CASSQEGRYNSPLHF

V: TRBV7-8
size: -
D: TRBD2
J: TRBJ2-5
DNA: TGTGCCAGCAGCTTCACCCGACTAGCGGGCGGGGCGGACCAGTACTTC
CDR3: CASSFTRLAGGADQYF

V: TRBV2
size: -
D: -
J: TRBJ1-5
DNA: TGTGCCAGCAGTGAGGGAGCCGGGCGCAGGCAGCCCCAGCATTTT
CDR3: CASSEGAGRRQPQHF

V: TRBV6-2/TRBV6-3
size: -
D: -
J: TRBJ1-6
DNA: TGTGCCAGCAGTCTACAGGGATCCTATAATTCACCCCTCCACTTT
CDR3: CASSLQGSYNSPLHF

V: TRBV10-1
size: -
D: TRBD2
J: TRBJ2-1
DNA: TGCGCCAGCGTTAGCGGGGGCGTCAATGAGCAGTTCTTC
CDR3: CASVSGGVNEQFF

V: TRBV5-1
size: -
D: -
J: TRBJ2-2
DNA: TGCGCCAGCATCCGGACACCGAACACCGGGGAGCTGTTTTTT
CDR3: CASIRTPNTGELFF

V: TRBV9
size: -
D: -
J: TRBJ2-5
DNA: TGTGCCAGCAGCGTAGATGGAAGTGGGGCCGTTAAGACCCAGTACTTC
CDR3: CASSVDGSGAVKTQYF

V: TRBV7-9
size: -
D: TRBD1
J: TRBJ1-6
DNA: TGTGCCAGCAGCACTACGACAGGGCCGGATAATTCACCCCTCCACTTT
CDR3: CASSTTTGPDNSPLHF

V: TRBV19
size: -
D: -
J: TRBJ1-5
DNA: TGTGCCAGTAGTCCCCCCCGGGACTATTATAGCAATCAGCCCCAGCATTTT
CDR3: CASSPPRDYYSNQPQHF

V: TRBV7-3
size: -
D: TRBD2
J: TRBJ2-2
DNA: TGTGCCAGCAGCTTAATCCCTAGCGGGGGTGTGACACCGAACACCGGGGAGCTGTTTTTT
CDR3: CASSLIPSGGVTPNTGELFF

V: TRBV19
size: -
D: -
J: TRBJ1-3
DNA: TGTGCCACCCTGGACAGTTTCTCTGGAAACACCATATATTTT
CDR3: CATLDSFSGNTIYF

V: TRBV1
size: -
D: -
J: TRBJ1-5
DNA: TGCACCAGCAGCCCCCGAGGTCCGGGGAGCAATCAGCCCCAGCATTTT
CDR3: CTSSPRGPGSNQPQHF

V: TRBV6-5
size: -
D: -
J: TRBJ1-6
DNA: TGTGCCAGCAGTTCGAAGACAGGAAGGGCAAATTCACCCCTCCACTTT
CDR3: CASSSKTGRANSPLHF

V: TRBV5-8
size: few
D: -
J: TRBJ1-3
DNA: TGTGCCAGCAGAAGACAGTCTGGAAACACCATATATTTT
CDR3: CASRRQSGNTIYF

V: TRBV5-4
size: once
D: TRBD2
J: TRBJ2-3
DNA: TGTGCCAGCAGCCAAGGGGTGCGGGGGTCAGATACGCAGTATTTT
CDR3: CASSQGVRGSDTQYF

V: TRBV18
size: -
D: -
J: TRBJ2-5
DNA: TGTGCCAGCTCACCGGCCCGAGAGACCCAGTACTTC
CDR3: CASSPARETQYF

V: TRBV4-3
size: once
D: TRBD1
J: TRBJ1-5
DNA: TGCGCCAGCAGCCAGGGGACAGCCCCCGACGGTCAGCCCCAGCATTTT
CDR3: CASSQGTAPDGQPQHF

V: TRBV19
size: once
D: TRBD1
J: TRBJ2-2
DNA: TGTGCCAGTAGGGGACAGGGGAAATATCACGGGGAGCTGTTTTTT
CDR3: CASRGQGKYHGELFF

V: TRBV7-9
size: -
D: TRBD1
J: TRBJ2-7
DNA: TGTGCCAGCAGCTTAACTCAGGGGGAAAACGAGCAGTACTTC
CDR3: CASSLTQGENEQYF

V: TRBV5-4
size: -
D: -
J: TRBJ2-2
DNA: TGTGCCAGCAGCTTGGGGGCGGGGCCGACCGGGGAGCTGTTTTTT
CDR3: CASSLGAGPTGELFF

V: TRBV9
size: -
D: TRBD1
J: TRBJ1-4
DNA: TGTGCCAGCAGCGTAGGGGACAGCGGAGGAGAAAAACTGTTTTTT
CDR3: CASSVGDSGGEKLFF

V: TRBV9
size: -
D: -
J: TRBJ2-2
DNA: TGTGCCAGCAGCCTCGGACAGAACACCGGGGAGCTGTTTTTT
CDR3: CASSLGQNTGELFF

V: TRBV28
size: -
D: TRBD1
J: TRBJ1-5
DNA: TGTGCCAGCTCTTCGGGACAGGGAAACAATCAGCCCCAGCATTTT
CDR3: CASSSGQGNNQPQHF

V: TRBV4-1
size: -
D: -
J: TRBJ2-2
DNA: TGCGCCAGCAGCCAAGACTACGCAGGGGCCACCGGGGAGCTGTTTTTT
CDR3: CASSQDYAGATGELFF

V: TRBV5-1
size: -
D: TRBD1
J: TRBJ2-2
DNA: TGCGCCAGCAGCTTGGAAGGGGGCTGGGTCGGGGAGCTGTTTTTT
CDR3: CASSLEGGWVGELFF

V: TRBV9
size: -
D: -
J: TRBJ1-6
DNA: TGTGCCAGCAGCGTAGTGGGGAGCTCCTATAATTCACCCCTCCACTTT
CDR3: CASSVVGSSYNSPLHF

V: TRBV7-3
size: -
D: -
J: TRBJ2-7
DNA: TGTGCCAGCAGCCCCCGCCCGGGCTACGAGCAGTACTTC
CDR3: CASSPRPGYEQYF

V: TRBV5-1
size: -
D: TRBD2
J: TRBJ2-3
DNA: TGCGCCAGCAGCGGGGGAGCGGGGAACACAGATACGCAGTATTTT
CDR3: CASSGGAGNTDTQYF

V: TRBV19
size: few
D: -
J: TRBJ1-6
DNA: TGTGCCAGTAGTATAGGGGTTAGCAATTCACCCCTCCACTTT
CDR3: CASSIGVSNSPLHF

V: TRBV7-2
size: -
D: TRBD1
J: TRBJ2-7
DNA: TGTGCCAGCAGCCGCGCCGGGACAGGCGGAGCAAGCTCCTACGAGCAGTACTTC
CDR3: CASSRAGTGGASSYEQYF

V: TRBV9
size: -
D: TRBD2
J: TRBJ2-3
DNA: TGTGCCAGCAGCGCTGGACTAGCGGGGCTCTCGGATACGCAGTATTTT
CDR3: CASSAGLAGLSDTQYF

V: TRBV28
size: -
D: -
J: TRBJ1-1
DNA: TGTGCCAGCAGTTTTCAAAACCGGGCCCAGGGGAACACTGAAGCTTTCTTT
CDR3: CASSFQNRAQGNTEAFF

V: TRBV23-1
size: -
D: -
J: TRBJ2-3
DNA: TGCGCCAGCAGTCACGCCTCAGAGGGGACTTCCACAGATACGCAGTATTTT
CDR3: CASSHASEGTSTDTQYF

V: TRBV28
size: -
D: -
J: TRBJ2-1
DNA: TGTGCCAGCAGTTTAAGAGGCTGGGAGGCCTCCTACAATGAGCAGTTCTTC
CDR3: CASSLRGWEASYNEQFF

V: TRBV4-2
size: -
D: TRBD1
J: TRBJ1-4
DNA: TGTGCCAGCAGCCCCGCCGGGACAGTAGGCGAAAAACTGTTTTTT
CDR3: CASSPAGTVGEKLFF

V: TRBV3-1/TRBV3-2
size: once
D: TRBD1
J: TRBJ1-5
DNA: TGTGCCAGCAGTCTTACCGGGACAGGGTATCAGCCCCAGCATTTT
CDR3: CASSLTGTGYQPQHF

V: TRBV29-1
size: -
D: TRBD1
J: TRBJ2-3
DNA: TGCAGCGCTCGCCTGACAGGGGCTAGCACAGATACGCAGTATTTT
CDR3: CSARLTGASTDTQYF

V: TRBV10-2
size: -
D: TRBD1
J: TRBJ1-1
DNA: TGCGCCAGCAGGGGACAGGGTATGAACACTGAAGCTTTCTTT
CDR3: CASRGQGMNTEAFF

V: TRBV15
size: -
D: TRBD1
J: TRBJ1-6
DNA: TGTGCCACCAGCAATGGACAGGGCCCTAATTCACCCCTCCACTTT
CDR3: CATSNGQGPNSPLHF

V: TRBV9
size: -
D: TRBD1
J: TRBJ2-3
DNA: TGTGCCAGCAGCGTAAGATGGACAGGGGGCACAGATACGCAGTATTTT
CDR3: CASSVRWTGGTDTQYF